This TCR beta chain was identified in a study of OX40 agonist ivuxolimab in advanced cancers. Study details: Patients' therapy was ivuxolimab, an antibody that acts as an agonist of OX40 (CD134). Partial responses occurred in three patients (one hepatocellular carcinoma, two cutaneous melanoma). The study, taken as a whole, reports: Which antigen the expanded peripheral T cells recognized is unknown.

Worth noting for this clone: Its matching antigen is unknown.

Germline values: CDR1 SGHTA, CDR2 FQGNSA. This CDR3 region has 15 residues. V shed 2 bases and J 1 base; nucleotides not matched to a gene: 0. Peripheral blood came from all dose cohorts at three timepoints. Method: immunoSEQ multiplex PCR; TCRdb's copy keeps in-frame clones and lacks some. The data show over 65,000 clones, with approximately 85% seen just once and roughly 2.2% held by the top ten. This clonotype originated in an adult with an advanced solid tumor such as melanoma, head and neck, liver or kidney cancer. Sequencing used CD4+ or CD8+ T cells sorted from blood, obtained in a trial of the OX40 agonist ivuxolimab. The rearrangement uses TRBV7-2 and TRBJ2-1; TRBD2 matches at 9 bases. The CDR3 here is CASSLSGRSYNEQFF. CDR3 DNA: TGTGCCAGCAGCTTAAGCGGGAGGTCCTACAATGAGCAGTTCTTC.